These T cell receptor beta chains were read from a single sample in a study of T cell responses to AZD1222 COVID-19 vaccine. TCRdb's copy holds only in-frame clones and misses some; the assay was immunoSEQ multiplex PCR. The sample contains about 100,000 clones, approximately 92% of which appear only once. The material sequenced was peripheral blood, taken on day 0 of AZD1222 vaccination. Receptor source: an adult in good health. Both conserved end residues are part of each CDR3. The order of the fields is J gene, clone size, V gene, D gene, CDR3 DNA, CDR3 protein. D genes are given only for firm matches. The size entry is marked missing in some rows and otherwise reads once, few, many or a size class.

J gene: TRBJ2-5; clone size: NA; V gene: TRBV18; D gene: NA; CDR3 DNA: TGTGCCAGCTCACTGGGACTCCAAGAGACCCAGTACTTC; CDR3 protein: CASSLGLQETQYF
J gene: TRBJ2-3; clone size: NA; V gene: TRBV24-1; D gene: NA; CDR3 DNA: TGTGCCACCAGTGATTCTGGGGTAGGGCTTAGCACAGATACGCAGTATTTT; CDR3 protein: CATSDSGVGLSTDTQYF
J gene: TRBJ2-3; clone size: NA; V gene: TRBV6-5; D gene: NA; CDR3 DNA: TGTGCCAGCAGTTCCGCCCCCTGGGGCACAGATACGCAGTATTTT; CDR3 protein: CASSSAPWGTDTQYF
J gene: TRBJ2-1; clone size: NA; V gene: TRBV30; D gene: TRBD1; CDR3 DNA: TGTGCCTGGACCAAAGGGGACAGGGCATGCCCGTTCTTC; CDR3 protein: CAWTKGDRACPFF
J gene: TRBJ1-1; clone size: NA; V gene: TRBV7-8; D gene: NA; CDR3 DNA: TGTGCCAGCAGCTTAGAGGGGGGCTCGACCACTGAAGCTTTCTTT; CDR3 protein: CASSLEGGSTTEAFF
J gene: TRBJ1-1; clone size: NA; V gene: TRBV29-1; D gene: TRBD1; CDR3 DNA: TGCAGCGTGCGGACAGGGAGAAGAACTGAAGCTTTCTTT; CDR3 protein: CSVRTGRRTEAFF
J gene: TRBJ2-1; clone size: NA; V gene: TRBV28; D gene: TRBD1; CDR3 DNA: TGTGCCAGCAGTTTAGGCAGGGGGCTGGTAAATGAGCAGTTCTTC; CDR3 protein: CASSLGRGLVNEQFF
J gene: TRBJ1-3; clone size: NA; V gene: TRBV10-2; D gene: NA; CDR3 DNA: TGCGCCAGCAGCTCTGGAAACACCATATATTTT; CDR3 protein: CASSSGNTIYF
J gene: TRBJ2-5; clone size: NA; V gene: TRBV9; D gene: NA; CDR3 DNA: TGTGCCAGCAGCGTAGGGGCGGGGCGGGAGACCCAGTACTTC; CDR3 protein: CASSVGAGRETQYF
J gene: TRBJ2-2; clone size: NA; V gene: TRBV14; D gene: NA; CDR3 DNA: TGTGCCAGCAGCCAAGGGCCGAACACCGGGGAGCTGTTTTTT; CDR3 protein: CASSQGPNTGELFF
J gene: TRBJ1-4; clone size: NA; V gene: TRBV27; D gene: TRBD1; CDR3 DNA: TGTGCCAGCAGTTTCTGGACAGGGGAAAAACTGTTTTTT; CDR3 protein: CASSFWTGEKLFF
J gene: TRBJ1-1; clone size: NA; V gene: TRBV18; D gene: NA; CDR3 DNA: TGTGCCAGCTCACCCAGCGTGGAAGCTTTCTTT; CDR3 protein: CASSPSVEAFF
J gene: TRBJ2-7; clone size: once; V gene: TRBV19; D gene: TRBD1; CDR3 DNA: TGTGCCAGTACCTTGGACAGGGGGAGCTACGAGCAGTACTTC; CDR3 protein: CASTLDRGSYEQYF
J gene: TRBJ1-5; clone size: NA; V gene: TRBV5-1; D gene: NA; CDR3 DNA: TGCGCCAGCAGCTTGCAAGGGTTCCAGCCCCAGCATTTT; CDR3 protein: CASSLQGFQPQHF
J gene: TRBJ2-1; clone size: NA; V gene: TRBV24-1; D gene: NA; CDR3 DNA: TGTGCCACCAGTGATTTGAGGGTGAGGGATGAGCAGTTCTTC; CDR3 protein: CATSDLRVRDEQFF
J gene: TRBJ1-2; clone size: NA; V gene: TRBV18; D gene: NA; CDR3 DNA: TGTGCCAGCTCACCACCGGGCAGTTCTAGGGGCTACACCTTC; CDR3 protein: CASSPPGSSRGYTF
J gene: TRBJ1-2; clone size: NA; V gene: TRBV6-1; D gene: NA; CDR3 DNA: TGTGCCAGCAGTGAAGCGCTGGGACCGACTTATGGCTACACCTTC; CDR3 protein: CASSEALGPTYGYTF
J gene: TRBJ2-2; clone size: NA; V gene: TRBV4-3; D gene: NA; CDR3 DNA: TGCGCCAGCAGCCAAGTCCAGTCCACCGGGGAGCTGTTTTTT; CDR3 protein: CASSQVQSTGELFF
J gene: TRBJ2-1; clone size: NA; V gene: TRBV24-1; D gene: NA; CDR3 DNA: TGTGCCACCAGTGATTTTTCCGCTAGCTCCTACAATGAGCAGTTCTTC; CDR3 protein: CATSDFSASSYNEQFF
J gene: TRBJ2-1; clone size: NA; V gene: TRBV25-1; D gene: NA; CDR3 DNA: TGTGCCAGCAGTGGCCCCACGAGCGCTGAGCAGTTCTTC; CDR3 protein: CASSGPTSAEQFF
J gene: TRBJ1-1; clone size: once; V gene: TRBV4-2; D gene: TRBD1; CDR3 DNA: TGTGCCAGCAGCCAAGAGGGGACAGGGCCGAACACTGAAGCTTTCTTT; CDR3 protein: CASSQEGTGPNTEAFF
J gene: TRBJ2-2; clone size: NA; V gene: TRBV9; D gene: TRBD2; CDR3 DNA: TGTGCCAGCAGCGCACCATCTAGCGGGGGGCCCACCGGGGAGCTGTTTTTT; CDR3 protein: CASSAPSSGGPTGELFF
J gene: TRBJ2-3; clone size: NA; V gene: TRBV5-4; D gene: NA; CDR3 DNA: TGTGCCAGCAGCTTGGGGGGTACAGATACGCAGTATTTT; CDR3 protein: CASSLGGTDTQYF
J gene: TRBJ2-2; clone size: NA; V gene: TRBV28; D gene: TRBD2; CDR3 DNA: TGTGCCAGCAGTTCCACTAGCGGGGATCTCGGGGAGCTGTTTTTT; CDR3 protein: CASSSTSGDLGELFF
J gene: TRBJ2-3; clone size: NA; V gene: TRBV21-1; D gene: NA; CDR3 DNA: TGTGCCAGCAGCAAGACAGGGGGCGCAGATACGCAGTATTTT; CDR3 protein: CASSKTGGADTQYF
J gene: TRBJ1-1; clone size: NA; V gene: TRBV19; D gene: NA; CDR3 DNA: TGTGCCAGTAGTTTGAGGGTACCGAACACTGAAGCTTTCTTT; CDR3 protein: CASSLRVPNTEAFF
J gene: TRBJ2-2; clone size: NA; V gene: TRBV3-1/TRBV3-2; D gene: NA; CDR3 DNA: TGTGCCAGCAGCCTTGGGACTTGGGGTTCCGGGGAGCTGTTTTTT; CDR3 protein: CASSLGTWGSGELFF
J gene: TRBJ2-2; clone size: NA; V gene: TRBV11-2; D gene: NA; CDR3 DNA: TGTGCCAGCAGCCGTCTGATCGTCCAGGGCGGGGAGCTGTTTTTT; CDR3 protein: CASSRLIVQGGELFF
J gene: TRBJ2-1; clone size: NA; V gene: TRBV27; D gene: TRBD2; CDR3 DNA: TGTGCCAGCAGTTTAGCCCTAGCGGGGGGGCTAGTTGAGCAGTTCTTC; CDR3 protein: CASSLALAGGLVEQFF
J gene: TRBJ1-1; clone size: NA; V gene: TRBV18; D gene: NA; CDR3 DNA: TGTGCCAGCTCACCACAAGGGCAACGGCTGAACACTGAAGCTTTCTTT; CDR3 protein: CASSPQGQRLNTEAFF
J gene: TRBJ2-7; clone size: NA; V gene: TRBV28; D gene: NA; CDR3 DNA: TGTGCCAGCAGTTTAGGCCGGACATACTACGAGCAGTACTTC; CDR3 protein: CASSLGRTYYEQYF
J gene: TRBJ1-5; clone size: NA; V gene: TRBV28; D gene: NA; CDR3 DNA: TGTGCCAGCAGTATCCCGCGAAATCAGCCCCAGCATTTT; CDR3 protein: CASSIPRNQPQHF
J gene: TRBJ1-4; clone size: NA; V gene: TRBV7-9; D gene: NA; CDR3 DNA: TGTGCCAGCAGCGGGGCAGGGAGGGAAAAACTGTTTTTT; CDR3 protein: CASSGAGREKLFF
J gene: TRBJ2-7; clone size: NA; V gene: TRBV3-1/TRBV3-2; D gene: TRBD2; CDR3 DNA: TGTGCCAGCAGCCAAGAAATTATCACTTCGGGGGGATACGAGCAGTACTTC; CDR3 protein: CASSQEIITSGGYEQYF
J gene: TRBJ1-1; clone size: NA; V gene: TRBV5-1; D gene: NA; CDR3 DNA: TGCGCCAGCAGCTTGGTGTTGAACACTGAAGCTTTCTTT; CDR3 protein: CASSLVLNTEAFF
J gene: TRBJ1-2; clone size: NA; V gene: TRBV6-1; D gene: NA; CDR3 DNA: TGTGCCAGCAGTGAATCAGGACACGTCGAAGGCTACACCTTC; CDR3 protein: CASSESGHVEGYTF
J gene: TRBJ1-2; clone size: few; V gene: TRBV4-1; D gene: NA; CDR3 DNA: TGCGCCAGCAGCCAAGATTGGACAGCTCCGTTCGATGGCTACACCTTC; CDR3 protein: CASSQDWTAPFDGYTF
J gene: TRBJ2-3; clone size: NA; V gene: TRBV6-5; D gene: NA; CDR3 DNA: TGTGCCAGCAGTTATCGGCCCCCCATTTTCACAGATACGCAGTATTTT; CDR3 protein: CASSYRPPIFTDTQYF
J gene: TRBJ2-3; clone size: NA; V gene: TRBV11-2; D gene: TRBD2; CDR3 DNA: TGTGCCAGCAGCTTAATCTCTAGCGGGAGTGTAACAGATACGCAGTATTTT; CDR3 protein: CASSLISSGSVTDTQYF
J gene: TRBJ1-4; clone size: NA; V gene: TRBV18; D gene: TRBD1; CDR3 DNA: TGTGCCAGCTCACCTACAGGGGGCGCGGATAAAACTAATGAAAAACTGTTTTTT; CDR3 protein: CASSPTGGADKTNEKLFF
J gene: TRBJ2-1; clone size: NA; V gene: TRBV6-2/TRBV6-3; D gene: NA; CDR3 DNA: TGTGCCAGCAGTGTTTGGGGGGCGGGACAGAATGAGCAGTTCTTC; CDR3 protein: CASSVWGAGQNEQFF
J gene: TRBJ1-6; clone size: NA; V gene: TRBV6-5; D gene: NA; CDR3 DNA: TGTGCCAGCAGTTCAGGGGATTCACCCCTCCACTTT; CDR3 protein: CASSSGDSPLHF
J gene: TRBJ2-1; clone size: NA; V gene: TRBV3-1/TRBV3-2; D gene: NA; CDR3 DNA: TGTGCCAGCAGCCAAGATCGGACGGGGCACACGACCGTCTACAATGAGCAGTTCTTC; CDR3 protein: CASSQDRTGHTTVYNEQFF
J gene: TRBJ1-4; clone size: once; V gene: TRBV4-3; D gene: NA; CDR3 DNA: TGCGCCAGCAGCCAAGAAATCAGGCAAAATGAAAAACTGTTTTTT; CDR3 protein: CASSQEIRQNEKLFF
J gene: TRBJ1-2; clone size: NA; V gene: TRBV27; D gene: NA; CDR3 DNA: TGTGCCACCAGGGAGGCGAACTATGGCTACACCTTC; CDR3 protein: CATREANYGYTF
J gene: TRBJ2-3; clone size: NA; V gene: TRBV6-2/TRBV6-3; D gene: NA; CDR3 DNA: TGTGCCAGCAGTTGGAGACAGTCCACAGATACGCAGTATTTT; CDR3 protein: CASSWRQSTDTQYF
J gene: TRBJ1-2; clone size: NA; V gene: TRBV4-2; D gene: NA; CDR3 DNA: TGTGCCAGCAGCCAGGCTCGAATCGGGCAGTTCTATGGCTACACCTTC; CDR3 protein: CASSQARIGQFYGYTF
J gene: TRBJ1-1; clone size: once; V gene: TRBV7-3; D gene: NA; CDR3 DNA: TGTGCCAGCAGCTTACGGGCAGCGTTGAACACTGAAGCTTTCTTT; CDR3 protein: CASSLRAALNTEAFF
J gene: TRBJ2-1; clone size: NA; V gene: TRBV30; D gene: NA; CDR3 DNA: TGTGCCTGGAGCCCGGAGTACAATGAGCAGTTCTTC; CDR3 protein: CAWSPEYNEQFF
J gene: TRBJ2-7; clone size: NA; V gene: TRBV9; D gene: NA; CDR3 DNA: TGTGCCAGCAGCGTGGATCTCTCCTACGAGCAGTACTTC; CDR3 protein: CASSVDLSYEQYF
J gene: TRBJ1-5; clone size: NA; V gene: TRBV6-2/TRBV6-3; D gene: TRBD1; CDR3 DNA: TGTGCCAGCAGTTACTCACAGGGGGGGAGCAATCAGCCCCAGCATTTT; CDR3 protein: CASSYSQGGSNQPQHF
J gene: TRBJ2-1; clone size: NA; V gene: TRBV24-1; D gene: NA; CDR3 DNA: TGTGCCACCAGCCGGGCAGGCAGCCCGGGTTCCTACAATGAGCAGTTCTTC; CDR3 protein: CATSRAGSPGSYNEQFF
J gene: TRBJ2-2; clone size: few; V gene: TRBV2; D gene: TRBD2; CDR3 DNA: TGTGCCAGCAGGCCTAGCGGGGGGGCCGGGGAGCTGTTTTTT; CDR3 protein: CASRPSGGAGELFF
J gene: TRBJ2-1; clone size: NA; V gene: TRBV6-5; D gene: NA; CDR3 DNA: TGTGCCAGCAGTTTTTCGGGGACATACAATGAGCAGTTCTTC; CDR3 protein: CASSFSGTYNEQFF
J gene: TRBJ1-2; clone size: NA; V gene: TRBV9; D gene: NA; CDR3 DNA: TGTGCCAGCAGCGTAGGCACAGCCCTGTATGGCTACACCTTC; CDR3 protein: CASSVGTALYGYTF
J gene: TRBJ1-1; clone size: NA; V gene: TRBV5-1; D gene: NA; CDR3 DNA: TGCGCCAGCAGCCCTGGACACCTACAAATGAACACTGAAGCTTTCTTT; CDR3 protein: CASSPGHLQMNTEAFF
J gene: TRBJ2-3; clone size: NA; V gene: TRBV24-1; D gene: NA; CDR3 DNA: TGTGCCACCAGTGACTCCCTTAGGGACCCCCAAGATACGCAGTATTTT; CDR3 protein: CATSDSLRDPQDTQYF